This T cell receptor (beta chain) comes out of a study of control samples from healthy donors and cancer patients. J was trimmed by 10 bases and V by 4 bases; bases with no gene match: 9. The CDR3 length is 15 residues. Germline V CDR1 and CDR2: SEHNR, FQNEAQ (reference sequence). The protocol was immunoSEQ multiplex PCR, while the TCRdb copy is restricted to in-frame clones and leaves out a portion. Here the sample spans some 89,000 clones, about 89% being singletons. The chain carries TRBV7-9 and TRBJ2-1; TRBD2 aligns across 11 bases. This sequence originates from a man aged 25 to 45 in good health. Sequencing was performed on blood. CDR3 nucleotide sequence: TGTGCCAGCAGCTATCCCCCGACTAGCGGGGAGGAGCAGTTCTTC. Translating it yields CASSYPPTSGEEQFF. Together with reference TRBV7-9 and TRBJ2-1, the CDR3 gives the full variable domain: DTGVSQNPRHKITKRGQNVTFRCDPISEHNRLYWYRQTLGQGPEFLTYFQNEAQLEKSRLLSDRFSAERPKGSFSTLEIQRTEQGDSAMYLCASSYPPTSGEEQFFGPGTRLTVL.